This TCR beta chain was captured in a study of CD4 T cells in relation to SARS-CoV-2 and coronaviruses. Study results and caveats: Samples before the pandemic and after infection were not matched within any donor. The cross-reactivity analysis covered only spike protein, not other viral proteins.

This table comes from immunoSEQ multiplex PCR, and its TCRdb copy is limited to in-frame clones, with some not included. The sample yields 20,000 to 25,000 clones, 74% seen once. The unexposed donors gave CD4+ T cells in about 2010-2019, prior to COVID-19. The cells were cultured for under twelve days before CD4+ T cells were isolated. Cells permitting, SARS-CoV-2 S/N and four cold-coronavirus spikes were tested on unexposed-donor CD4+ T cells. On days 3 and 7, cultures got half fresh IL-2 medium. Regarding this clone: What it binds is unknown.

The CDR3 runs 15 residues. V lost 1 base and J 10 bases, leaving 14 bases between the germline ends. In germline, CDR1 is SNHLY, CDR2 FYNNEI. The rearrangement uses TRBV2 and TRBJ1-6, with a tentative D call TRBD1 (5 bases). Sample: CD4+ T cells from PBMCs, cultured in vitro. The clonotype was recovered from a human donor in good health. CDR3 amino acids: CASSEGTSNRSPLHF. CDR3 nucleotide sequence: TGTGCCAGCAGTGAAGGGACATCAAATCGGTCACCCCTCCACTTT.